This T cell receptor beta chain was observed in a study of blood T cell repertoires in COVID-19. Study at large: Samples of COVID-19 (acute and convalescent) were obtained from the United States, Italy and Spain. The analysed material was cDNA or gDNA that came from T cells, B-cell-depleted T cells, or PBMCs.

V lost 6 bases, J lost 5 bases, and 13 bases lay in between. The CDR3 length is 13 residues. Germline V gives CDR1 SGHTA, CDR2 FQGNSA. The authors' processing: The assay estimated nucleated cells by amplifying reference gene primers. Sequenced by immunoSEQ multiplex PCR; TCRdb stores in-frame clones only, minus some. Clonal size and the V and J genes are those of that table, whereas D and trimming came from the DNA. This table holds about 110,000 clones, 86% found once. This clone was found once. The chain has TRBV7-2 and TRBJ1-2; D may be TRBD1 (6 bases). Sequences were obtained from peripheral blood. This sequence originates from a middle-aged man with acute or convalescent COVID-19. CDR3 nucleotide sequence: TGTGCCAGCAGTCCAATACAGGGATATGGCTACACCTTC. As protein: CASSPIQGYGYTF.